The 10 T cell receptor beta chains below were found in one sample sequenced in a study of cytomegalovirus exposure and HLA in healthy donors. 60 Vbeta and 13 Jbeta primers were used in PCR. The method was immunoSEQ multiplex PCR; TCRdb's version includes in-frame clones alone and lacks a portion of them. Of about 100,000 clones detected, more than 75% appear once; the ten largest clones hold under 2%. Sequenced input: PBMCs. These receptors were taken from a woman between 40 and 50 years old in good health and CMV-seronegative.

The CDR3 sequence is CSVVPSGSREGVTQYF. CDR3 DNA sequence: TGCAGCGTTGTGCCTAGCGGGAGTAGAGAGGGGGTGACCCAGTACTTC. The chain is built from TRBV29-1 and TRBJ2-5; 10 nucleotides align to TRBD2. CDR1 and CDR2 (germline): SQVTM, ANQGSEA. The CDR3 is made up of 16 amino acids. J gave up 7 bases and V 4 bases, and 15 bases lay outside the gene matches.

The rearrangement uses TRBV5-1 and TRBJ2-1, with a tentative D call TRBD2 (5 bases). This CDR3 has 15 residues. The germline gives CDR1 SGHRS, CDR2 YFSETQ. Between the trimmed V and J ends, which lost 2 bases and 8 bases, there was a span of 17 bases. The CDR3 is CASSFSGLPGYEQFF. The CDR3, as DNA: TGCGCCAGCAGCTTCAGTGGACTGCCCGGGTATGAGCAGTTCTTC.

The chain combines TRBV6-5 with TRBJ1-1; possible D gene TRBD1, 6 bases. V was trimmed by 0 bases and J by 4 bases, leaving 12 bases between them. CDR3 length: 15 amino acids. Per germline, CDR1 MNHEY and CDR2 SVGAGI. The CDR3 is CASSYSDRAATEAFF. DNA of the CDR3: TGTGCCAGCAGTTACTCGGACAGAGCGGCCACTGAAGCTTTCTTT.

This clone was observed a handful of times. The chain joins TRBV19 to TRBJ2-7; 11 positions agree with TRBD2. With 6 bases clipped from V and 2 bases from J, the junction kept 3 bases outside the gene matches. Germline values: CDR1 LNHDA, CDR2 SQIVND (reference sequence). The CDR3 has 14 amino acids. This CDR3 reads CASSRLAGPYEQYF. The CDR3, as DNA: TGTGCCAGTAGCCGACTAGCGGGGCCCTACGAGCAGTACTTC.

The genes are TRBV4-3 and TRBJ2-7, with D maybe TRBD1 (5 bases). The V gene's germline CDR1 is LGHNA and CDR2 YSLEER. The CDR3 runs to 15 residues. Trimming cost V 2 bases and J 3 bases, with 14 bases left between them. CDR3 nucleotide sequence: TGCGCCAGCAGCCAATCAGGGTACATTCTCTACGAGCAGTACTTC. It yields the protein CASSQSGYILYEQYF.

On this clone itself: One end of the junction does not line up with germline, which may come from a read error. The rearrangement links TRBV5-4 to TRBJ2-3; TRBD1 is a possible D gene (5 bases). The CDR3 runs to 12 residues. Germline values: CDR1 SGHNT, CDR2 YYREEE (reference sequence). This chain's CDR3 is CASSVSTETQYF. In DNA form, the CDR3 reads TGTGCCAGCAGCGTATCGACAGAAACGCAGTATTTT.

The chain uses TRBV4-1 and TRBJ1-2; 8 bases fit TRBD1. J lost 4 bases, V lost 4 bases, and 11 bases had no gene match. The germline V gene has CDR1 MGHRA and CDR2 YSYEKL. The CDR3 loop spans 16 amino acids. The CDR3 loop reads CASSRWTGKFGYGYTF. The CDR3 DNA is TGCGCCAGCAGCCGTTGGACAGGGAAGTTCGGCTATGGCTACACCTTC.

V and J are TRBV27 and TRBJ1-2, with D maybe TRBD1 (5 bases). The CDR3 is 14 residues long. The V and J ends lost 0 bases and 4 bases respectively, with 9 bases between them. CDR1 and CDR2 (germline): MNHEY, SMNVEV (reference sequence). The CDR3 here is CASSLSGPAYGYTF. CDR3 coding DNA: TGTGCCAGCAGTTTATCGGGGCCAGCCTATGGCTACACCTTC.

CDR3 sequence reads: CASSLGLAGSYNEQFF. Written as DNA, the CDR3 is TGTGCCAGCAGTTTAGGACTAGCGGGGTCCTACAATGAGCAGTTCTTC. The rearrangement links TRBV27 to TRBJ2-1; TRBD2 aligns across 12 bases. J lost 1 base, V lost 2 bases, and 0 bases had no gene match. The length of the CDR3 is 16 residues. Germline CDR1 reads MNHEY; CDR2 reads SMNVEV (reference sequence).

V gene TRBV6-1 combines with J gene TRBJ1-1; TRBD1 matches at 7 bases. The CDR3 is 15 amino acids. Germline CDR1 is MNHNS and CDR2 is SASEGT. With 6 bases clipped from V and 4 bases from J, the junction kept 11 bases outside the gene matches. CDR3 in amino acids: CASRPRQGRSTEAFF. CDR3 DNA sequence: TGTGCCAGCAGACCTAGACAGGGCCGGAGCACTGAAGCTTTCTTT.